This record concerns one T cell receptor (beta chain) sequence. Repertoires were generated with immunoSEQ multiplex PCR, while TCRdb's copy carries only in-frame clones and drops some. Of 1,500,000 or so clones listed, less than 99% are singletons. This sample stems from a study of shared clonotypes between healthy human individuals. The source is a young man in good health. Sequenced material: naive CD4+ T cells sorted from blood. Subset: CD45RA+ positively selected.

CDR3 loop: CATGNEQFF. DNA for the CDR3: TGTGCCACTGGCAATGAGCAGTTCTTC. V and J are TRBV28 and TRBJ2-1, with D unresolved. The germline V and J ends were trimmed by 10 bases and 6 bases, with 4 bases remaining between them. The germline gives CDR1 MDHEN, CDR2 SYDVKM. The CDR3 sequence is 9 residues long.